Listed here are 9 T cell receptor beta chains from one sample, sequenced in a study of blood T cell repertoires in COVID-19. Repertoires were generated with immunoSEQ multiplex PCR, while TCRdb's copy carries only in-frame clones and drops some. The profile shows about 210,000 clones, 65% to 85% of them singletons. Sequences were obtained from peripheral blood. The receptor source for this set is a human donor in a cohort sampled during active COVID-19.

The V and J genes are TRBV24-1 and TRBJ2-3, with 7 bases identical to TRBD2. The CDR3 loop spans 13 amino acids. CDR1 KGHDR and CDR2 SFDVKD come from the germline V gene. The V segment lost 7 bases and the J segment 6 bases; nucleotides outside the gene matches: 6. CDR3 region: CATRGGVPDTQYF. The CDR3 nucleotides read TGTGCCACCAGGGGGGGGGTTCCCGATACGCAGTATTTT.

This rearrangement joins TRBV2 to TRBJ1-2; no firm D call. The CDR3 has 14 amino acids. From germline, CDR1 is SNHLY and CDR2 FYNNEI. With 4 bases removed from V and 2 bases from J, the gap between germline ends came to 11 bases. CDR3 amino acids: CASSVEATNYGYTF. The CDR3 nucleotides are TGTGCCAGCAGTGTGGAGGCAACCAACTATGGCTACACCTTC.

This chain uses TRBV5-1 with TRBJ2-1; 7 nucleotides agree with TRBD2. Looked up from germline, CDR1 is SGHRS and CDR2 is YFSETQ. Trimming took 4 bases from V and 12 from J; bases not matched to a gene: 16. The CDR3 runs to 15 residues. The CDR3 coding sequence is TGCGCCAGCAGCATAAGCGGGAATAGGGGTTCTGGGCAGTTCTTC. Protein product: CASSISGNRGSGQFF.

V gene TRBV11-3 combines with J gene TRBJ2-1; perhaps TRBD2 as D (5 bases). Germline-derived CDR1 and CDR2 are SGHNT and YENEEA. V was pared by 1 base and J by 1 base, with 8 bases between. The CDR3 totals 15 residues. The CDR3 loop is CASSLGRGSYNEQFF. The CDR3 DNA follows: TGTGCCAGCAGCTTAGGACGCGGGTCCTACAATGAGCAGTTCTTC.

This sequence joins TRBV5-1 and TRBJ2-5, with a tentative D call TRBD2 (6 bases). The CDR3 is 16 residues long. Trimming stripped 4 bases from V and 3 bases from J, with 19 bases between. Germline CDR1 reads SGHRS; CDR2 reads YFSETQ. CDR3 sequence reads: CASSPAPMGGKETQYF. In DNA form, the CDR3 reads TGCGCCAGCAGCCCGGCCCCTATGGGGGGTAAAGAGACCCAGTACTTC.

V usage is TRBV12-2 and J usage is TRBJ2-3; TRBD2 reflects the table's D call only, with no check against the DNA. TRBV12-2 is a known pseudogene. The CDR3 length is 21 residues. CDR3 sequence reads: CASRSGRPTSGGERGTDTQYF. In DNA form, the CDR3 reads TGTGCAAGTCGCTCAGGACGCCCTACTAGCGGGGGCGAGCGGGGGACAGATACGCAGTATTTT.

The CDR3 DNA is TGTGCCAGCAGTTTAGTTTCCAGGGCTGAGCAGTACTTC. This gives the protein CASSLVSRAEQYF. V usage is TRBV6-2 or TRBV6-3 and J usage is TRBJ2-7; TRBD1 might be the D (5 bases). The CDR3 covers 13 residues. Germline V gene data show CDR1 as MNHEY and CDR2 as SVGEGT. V gave up 4 bases and J gave up 7 bases, with 14 bases separating them.

The CDR3 region is CSASSPPGQGRNEQFF. In DNA, the CDR3 is TGCAGTGCTAGTAGCCCGCCGGGACAGGGTAGGAATGAGCAGTTCTTC. V and J are TRBV20-1 and TRBJ2-1, with 9 bases fitting TRBD1. Germline V gene sequence: CDR1 DFQATT, CDR2 SNEGSKA (reference sequence). V was clipped by 3 bases and J by 7 bases; unmatched bases: 13. CDR3 length: 16 amino acids.

The J gene is TRBJ1-6, the V gene TRBV30, with a possible D match to TRBD1 (5 bases). Germline loops: CDR1 GTSNPN, CDR2 SVGIG (reference sequence). This CDR3 has 13 amino acids. The V and J ends lost 1 base and 10 bases respectively, with 11 bases between them. The CDR3 DNA reads as TGTGCCTGGAGTGCTCAGGGTCGGTCACCCCTCCACTTT. Residues: CAWSAQGRSPLHF.